Only a few counts were recorded for the clone carrying this T cell receptor (beta chain). Its antigen remains unidentified. V lost 2 bases to trimming and J lost 8 bases, with 10 bases between them. CDR1 is SEHNR, CDR2 FQNEAQ, per germline (reference sequence). The CDR3 spans 13 residues. Stem cell-like memory, regulatory, central memory and naive CD4+ cells were sorted via CD45RO/CCR7/CD25/CD127/CD95/CD27. The investigators reverse transcribed all of the isolated RNA, so they sequenced expressed TCRB transcripts. The assay was immunoSEQ multiplex PCR, and TCRdb's table has in-frame clones only and misses some. Among under 550,000 clones listed, 10% to 12% were seen once. This entry comes from a study of beta chain features in type 1 diabetes. Findings and limits, study-wide: In all four CD4+ subsets, TCRB CDR3 length was significantly, moderately reduced in type 1 diabetes. Insertions at VDJ junctions were less frequent in type 1 diabetes patients. These patients also deleted more nucleotides at the same junctions. For patients, the naive, central memory and Treg TCRB repertoires appeared more alike than for healthy donors.

This sequence joins TRBV7-9 and TRBJ2-1; no clear D gene. The sequencing sample was made of naive CD4+ T cells from blood. This clonotype was sampled from a woman under 30 in good health. CDR3 in amino acids: CASSLTALDEQFF. The CDR3 DNA sequence: TGTGCCAGCAGCTTAACGGCCCTCGATGAGCAGTTCTTC.